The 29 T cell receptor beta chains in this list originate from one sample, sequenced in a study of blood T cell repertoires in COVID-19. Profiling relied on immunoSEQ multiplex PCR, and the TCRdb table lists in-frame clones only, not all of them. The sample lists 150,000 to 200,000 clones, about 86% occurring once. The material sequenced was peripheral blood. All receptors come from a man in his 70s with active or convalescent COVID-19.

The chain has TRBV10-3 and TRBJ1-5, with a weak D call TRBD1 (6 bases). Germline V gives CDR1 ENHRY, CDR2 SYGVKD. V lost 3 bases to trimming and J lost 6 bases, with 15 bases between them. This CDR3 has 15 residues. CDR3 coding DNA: TGTGCCATCAGTGATCATCCAGGGGAGGGTCAGCCCCAGCATTTT. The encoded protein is CAISDHPGEGQPQHF.

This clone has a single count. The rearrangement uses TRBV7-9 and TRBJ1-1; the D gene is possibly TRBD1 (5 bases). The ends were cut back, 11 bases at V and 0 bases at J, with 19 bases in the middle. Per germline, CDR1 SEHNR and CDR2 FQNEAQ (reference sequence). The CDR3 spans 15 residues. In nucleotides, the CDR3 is TGTGCCGGATCTAGGACGGGACTCGTGAACACTGAAGCTTTCTTT. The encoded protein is CAGSRTGLVNTEAFF.

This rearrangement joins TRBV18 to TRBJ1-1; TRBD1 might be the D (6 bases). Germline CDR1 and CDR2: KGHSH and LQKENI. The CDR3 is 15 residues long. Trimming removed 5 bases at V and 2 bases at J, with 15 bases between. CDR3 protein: CASSAATGRNTEAFF. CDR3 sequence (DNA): TGTGCCAGCTCAGCAGCTACAGGGAGAAACACTGAAGCTTTCTTT. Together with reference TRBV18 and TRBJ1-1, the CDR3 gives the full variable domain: NAGVMQNPRHLVRRRGQEARLRCSPMKGHSHVYWYRQLPEEGLKFMVYLQKENIIDESGMPKERFSAEFPKEGPSILRIQQVVRGDSAAYFCASSAATGRNTEAFFGQGTRLTVV.

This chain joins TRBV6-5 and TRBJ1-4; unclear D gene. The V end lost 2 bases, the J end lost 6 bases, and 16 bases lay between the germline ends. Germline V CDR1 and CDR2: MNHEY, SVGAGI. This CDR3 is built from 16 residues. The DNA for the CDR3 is TGTGCCAGCAGTTACCGCCTCGGCGGAAGATATGAAAAACTGTTTTTT. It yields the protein CASSYRLGGRYEKLFF.

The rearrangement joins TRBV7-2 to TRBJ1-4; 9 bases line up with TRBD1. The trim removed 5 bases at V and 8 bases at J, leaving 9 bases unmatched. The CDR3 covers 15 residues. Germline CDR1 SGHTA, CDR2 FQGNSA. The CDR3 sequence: CASSRGGQGKEKLFF. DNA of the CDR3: TGTGCCAGCAGCAGGGGGGGACAGGGAAAAGAAAAACTGTTTTTT.

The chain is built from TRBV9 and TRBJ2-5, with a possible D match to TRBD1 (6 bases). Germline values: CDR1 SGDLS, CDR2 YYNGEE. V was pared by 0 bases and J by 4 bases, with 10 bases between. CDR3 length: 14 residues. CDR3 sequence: CASSVARGSETQYF. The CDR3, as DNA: TGTGCCAGCAGCGTAGCCAGGGGCTCAGAGACCCAGTACTTC.

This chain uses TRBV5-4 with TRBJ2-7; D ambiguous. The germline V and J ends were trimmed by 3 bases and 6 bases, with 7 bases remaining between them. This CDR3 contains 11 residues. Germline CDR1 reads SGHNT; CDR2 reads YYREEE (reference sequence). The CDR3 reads CASSSVGEQYF. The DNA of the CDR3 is TGTGCCAGCAGCTCCGTCGGCGAGCAGTACTTC.

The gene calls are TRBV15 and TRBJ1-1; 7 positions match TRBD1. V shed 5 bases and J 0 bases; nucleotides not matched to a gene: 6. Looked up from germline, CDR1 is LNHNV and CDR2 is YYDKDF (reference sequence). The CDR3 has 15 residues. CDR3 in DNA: TGTGCCACCAGCCTCCTAGACAGGGTGAACACTGAAGCTTTCTTT. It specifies CATSLLDRVNTEAFF.

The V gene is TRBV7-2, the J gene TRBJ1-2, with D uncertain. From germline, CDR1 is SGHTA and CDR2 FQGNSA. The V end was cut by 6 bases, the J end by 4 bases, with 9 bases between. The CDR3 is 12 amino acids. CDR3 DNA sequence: TGTGCCAGCAGACTCGTCCTCTATGGCTACACCTTC. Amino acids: CASRLVLYGYTF.

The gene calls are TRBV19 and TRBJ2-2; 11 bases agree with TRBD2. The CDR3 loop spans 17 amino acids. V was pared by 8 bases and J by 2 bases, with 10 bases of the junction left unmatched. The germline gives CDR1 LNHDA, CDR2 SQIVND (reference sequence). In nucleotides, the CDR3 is TGTGCCAGTGGTGGATTTAGCGGGAGGGTTAACACCGGGGAGCTGTTTTTT. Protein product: CASGGFSGRVNTGELFF.

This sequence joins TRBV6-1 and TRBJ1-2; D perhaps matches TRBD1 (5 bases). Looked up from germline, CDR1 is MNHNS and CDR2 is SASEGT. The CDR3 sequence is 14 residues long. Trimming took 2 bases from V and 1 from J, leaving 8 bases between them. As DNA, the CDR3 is TGTGCCAGCAGTGAACAGGGAAGTAACTATGGCTACACCTTC. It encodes CASSEQGSNYGYTF.

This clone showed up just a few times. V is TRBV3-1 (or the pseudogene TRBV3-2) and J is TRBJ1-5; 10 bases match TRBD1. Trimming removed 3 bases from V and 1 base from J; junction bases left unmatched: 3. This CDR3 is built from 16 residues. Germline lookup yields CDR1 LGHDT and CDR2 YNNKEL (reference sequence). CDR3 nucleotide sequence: TGTGCCAGCAGCCAGTGGGGACAGGGGAGCAATCAGCCCCAGCATTTT. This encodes CASSQWGQGSNQPQHF.

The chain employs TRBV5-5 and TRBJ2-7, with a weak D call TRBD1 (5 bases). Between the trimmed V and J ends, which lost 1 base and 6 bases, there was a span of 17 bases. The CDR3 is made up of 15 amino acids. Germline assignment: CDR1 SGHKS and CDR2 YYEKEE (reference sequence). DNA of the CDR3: TGTGCCAGCAGCTTGTTTTATGAGCCCAGGGCCGAGCAGTACTTC. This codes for CASSLFYEPRAEQYF.

The CDR3 here is CASSTDRADEAFF. Written as DNA, the CDR3 is TGTGCCAGCTCCACGGACAGGGCCGACGAAGCTTTCTTT. The chain uses TRBV28 and TRBJ1-1, with 8 positions matching TRBD1. The CDR3 loop spans 13 amino acids. Germline CDR1 MDHEN, CDR2 SYDVKM. Losses at the gene ends were 8 bases for V and 8 bases for J; bases not matched to a gene: 10.

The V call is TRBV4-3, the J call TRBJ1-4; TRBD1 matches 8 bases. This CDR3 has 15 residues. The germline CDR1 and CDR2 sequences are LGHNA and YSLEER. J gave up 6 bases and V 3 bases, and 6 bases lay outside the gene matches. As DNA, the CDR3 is TGCGCCAGCAGCCAGGCAGGGGGCTCGGATGAAAAACTGTTTTTT. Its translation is CASSQAGGSDEKLFF.

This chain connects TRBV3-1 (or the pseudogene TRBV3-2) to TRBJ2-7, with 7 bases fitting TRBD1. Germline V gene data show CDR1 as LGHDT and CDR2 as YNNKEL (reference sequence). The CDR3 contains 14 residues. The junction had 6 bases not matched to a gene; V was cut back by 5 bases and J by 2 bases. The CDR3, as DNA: TGTGCCAGCAGCAAGAGACAGGGTCCCTACGAGCAGTACTTC. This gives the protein CASSKRQGPYEQYF.

The CDR3: CASSRASGGANEQFF. The CDR3 nucleotides read TGTGCCAGTAGTAGAGCTAGCGGGGGGGCAAATGAGCAGTTCTTC. The chain links TRBV19 to TRBJ2-1, with TRBD2 matching over 12 bases. Trimming removed 4 bases from V and 7 bases from J; junction bases left unmatched: 5. The germline V gene encodes CDR1 LNHDA and CDR2 SQIVND (reference sequence). This CDR3 is built from 15 residues. The full variable domain, its missing parts supplied by reference TRBV19 and TRBJ2-1, is DGGITQSPKYLFRKEGQNVTLSCEQNLNHDAMYWYRQDPGQGLRLIYYSQIVNDFQKGDIAEGYSVSREKKESFPLTVTSAQKNPTAFYLCASSRASGGANEQFFGPGTRLTVL.

The CDR3 nucleotides are TGTGCCAGCAGCCCCGGGGTCGGGGGCTCTGGGGCCAACGTCCTGACTTTC. This sequence encodes CASSPGVGGSGANVLTF. The chain combines TRBV11-3 with TRBJ2-6, with TRBD2 as a possible D gene (6 bases). CDR1 and CDR2 (germline): SGHNT, YENEEA. The CDR3 totals 17 residues. Deletions cut 5 bases from V and 0 bases from J, with 14 bases between.

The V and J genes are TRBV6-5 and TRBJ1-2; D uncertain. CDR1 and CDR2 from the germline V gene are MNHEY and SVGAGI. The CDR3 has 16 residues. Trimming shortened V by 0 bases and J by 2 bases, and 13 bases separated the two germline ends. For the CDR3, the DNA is TGTGCCAGCAGTTACTCGGCGGCAACCGCGAACTATGGCTACACCTTC. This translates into CASSYSAATANYGYTF.

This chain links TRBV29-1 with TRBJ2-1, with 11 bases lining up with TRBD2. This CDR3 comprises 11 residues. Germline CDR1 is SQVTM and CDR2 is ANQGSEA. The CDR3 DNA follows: TGCAGTAGCGGGAGGGGTAATGAGCAGTTCTTC. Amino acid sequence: CSSGRGNEQFF.

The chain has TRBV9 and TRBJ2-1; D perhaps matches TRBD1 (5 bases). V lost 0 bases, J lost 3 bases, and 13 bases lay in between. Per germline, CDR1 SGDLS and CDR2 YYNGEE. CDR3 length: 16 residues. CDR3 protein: CASSVAVRVDYNEQFF. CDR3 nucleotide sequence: TGTGCCAGCAGCGTAGCTGTCAGGGTCGACTACAATGAGCAGTTCTTC.

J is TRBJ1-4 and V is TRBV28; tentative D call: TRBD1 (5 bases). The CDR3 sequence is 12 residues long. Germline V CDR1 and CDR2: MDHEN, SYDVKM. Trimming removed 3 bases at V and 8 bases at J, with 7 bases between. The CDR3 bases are TGTGCCAGCAGTTTGCGGGGGGAAAAACTGTTTTTT. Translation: CASSLRGEKLFF.

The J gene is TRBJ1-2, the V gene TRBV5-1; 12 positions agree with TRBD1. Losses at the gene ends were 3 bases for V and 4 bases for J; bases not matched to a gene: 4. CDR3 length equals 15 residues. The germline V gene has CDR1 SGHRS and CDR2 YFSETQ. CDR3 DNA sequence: TGCGCCAGCAGCTCCTCGGGACAGGGGGCCTATGGCTACACCTTC. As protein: CASSSSGQGAYGYTF.

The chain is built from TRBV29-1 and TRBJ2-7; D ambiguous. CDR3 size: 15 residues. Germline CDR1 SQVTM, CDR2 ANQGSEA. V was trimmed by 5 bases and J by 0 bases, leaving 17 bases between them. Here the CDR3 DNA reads TGCAGCGTTCGAAGTAGGCGATACAGCTCCTACGAGCAGTACTTC. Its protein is CSVRSRRYSSYEQYF.

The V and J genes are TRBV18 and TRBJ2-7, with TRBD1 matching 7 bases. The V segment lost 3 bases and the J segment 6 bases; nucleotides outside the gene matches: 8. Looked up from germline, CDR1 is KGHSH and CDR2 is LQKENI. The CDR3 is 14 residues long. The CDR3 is CASSPDITGVEQYF. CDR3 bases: TGTGCCAGCTCACCCGATATAACAGGGGTCGAGCAGTACTTC.

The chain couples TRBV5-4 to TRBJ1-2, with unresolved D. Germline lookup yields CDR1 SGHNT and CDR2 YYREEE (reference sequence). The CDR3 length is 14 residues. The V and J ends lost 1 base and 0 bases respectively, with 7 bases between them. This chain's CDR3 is CASSLYQANYGYTF. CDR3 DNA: TGTGCCAGCAGCTTGTACCAGGCTAACTATGGCTACACCTTC.

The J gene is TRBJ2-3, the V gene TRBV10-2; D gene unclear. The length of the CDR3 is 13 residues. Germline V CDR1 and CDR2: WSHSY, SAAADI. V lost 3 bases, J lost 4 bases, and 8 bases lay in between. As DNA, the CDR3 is TGCGCCAGCAGTGAACCGACTCCAGATACGCAGTATTTT. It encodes CASSEPTPDTQYF.

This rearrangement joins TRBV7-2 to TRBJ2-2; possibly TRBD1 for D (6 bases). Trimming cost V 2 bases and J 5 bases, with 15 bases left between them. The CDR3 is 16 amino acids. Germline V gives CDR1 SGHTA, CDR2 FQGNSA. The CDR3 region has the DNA TGTGCCAGCAGCTTACAAGGTACAGGGATTACCGGGGAGCTGTTTTTT. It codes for CASSLQGTGITGELFF.

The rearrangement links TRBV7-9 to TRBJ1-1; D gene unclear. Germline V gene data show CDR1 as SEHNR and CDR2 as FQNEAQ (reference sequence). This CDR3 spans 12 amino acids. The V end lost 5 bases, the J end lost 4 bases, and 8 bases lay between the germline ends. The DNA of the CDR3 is TGTGCCAGCAGCCCCCGGGGCACTGAAGCTTTCTTT. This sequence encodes CASSPRGTEAFF.